This T cell receptor (beta chain) was retrieved from a study of TIL therapy for anti-PD-1-resistant metastatic lung cancer. The overall study: Most patients had lung adenocarcinoma.

V was trimmed by 5 bases and J by 0 bases, leaving 11 bases between them. The CDR3 spans 14 residues. CDR1 is MNHNS and CDR2 is SASEGT in the germline V gene. Sample time point: pre-treatment sample, taken before nivolumab and TIL therapy. The tumor samples were excised metastases, mostly pleural nodules or supraclavicular lymph nodes. This was the immunoSEQ v3 assay. Using immunoSEQ multiplex PCR, the repertoire was profiled, and TCRdb retains in-frame clones only, with some absent. This repertoire shows approximately 23,000 clones, approximately 57% found once; its top ten account for about 16%. The material sequenced was tumor tissue, taken at baseline. The chain combines TRBV6-1 with TRBJ2-7; D is uncertain. The receptor was derived from a woman between 25 and 85 years old with non-small cell lung cancer. DNA for the CDR3: TGTGCCAGCAGTAGTCCCCAGGCCTCCTACGAGCAGTACTTC. It codes for CASSSPQASYEQYF.